Included here is one T cell receptor beta chain sequence, with context. Germline values: CDR1 DFQATT, CDR2 SNEGSKA (reference sequence). There are 14 residues in the CDR3. Trimming took off 0 bases at V and 4 bases at J, with 10 bases between the two ends. The data were taken from a study of blood T cells in healthy people across ages. Across the study: Capture via template switching afforded approximately one barcoded beta molecule per two T cells.

A second PCR of roughly 7 to 11 cycles used a sample-barcoded 5' primer and a J-beta primer mix. TCRdb called the 5' RACE reads again in MiXCR, with one record for every CDR3 protein. The data hold some 850,000 distinct CDR3 sequences, with 20% to 30% observed a single time. This same sample was also part of a study on T cells of mothers and their children. That study reports: Study donors consisted of a few healthy Caucasian mothers and their six children. Slightly, though not significantly, more overlap was seen in related than in unrelated mother-child pairs.

The sequencing sample was made of blood. The chain has TRBV20-1 and TRBJ2-4, with D unresolved. The receptor was derived from a boy aged 10-17 years in good health. The CDR3 loop is CSARDFLGKNIQYF. The CDR3 DNA reads as TGCAGTGCTAGAGATTTCCTGGGAAAAAACATTCAGTACTTC.